Listed here are 9 T cell receptor beta chains from one sample, sequenced in a study of T cells after yellow fever vaccination. TCRdb reanalysed the 5' RACE reads using MiXCR and keeps one entry per CDR3 protein. The sample includes 310,000 or so distinct CDR3 sequences, around 6.8% seen only once; the top ten take around 17%. The starting material was PBMCs, obtained about 49 days after the first yellow fever vaccination. The source of these receptors is a man between 18 and 35 years old who received the YFV17D yellow fever vaccine.

This clonotype has at least ten counts. The V call is TRBV6-5, the J call TRBJ1-1; a weak D match, TRBD1 (5 bases). The CDR3 totals 16 residues. CDR1 is MNHEY, CDR2 SVGAGI, per germline. The V end lost 4 bases, the J end lost 1 base, and 16 bases lay between the germline ends. The CDR3 here is CASSSQRGMGNTEAFF. The CDR3 DNA reads as TGTGCCAGCAGTTCACAAAGGGGTATGGGGAACACTGAAGCTTTCTTT.

This clonotype has more than one count but fewer than ten. The genes are TRBV2 and TRBJ2-2; D unresolved. This CDR3 spans 12 amino acids. Per germline, CDR1 SNHLY and CDR2 FYNNEI. Trimming stripped 4 bases from V and 13 bases from J, with 13 bases between. In DNA form, the CDR3 reads TGTGCCAGCAGTGGGGCAGGCAGAGTGCTGTTTTTT. Protein sequence: CASSGAGRVLFF.

The sample holds a few counts of this clonotype. The gene calls are TRBV7-2 and TRBJ2-3; D is undetermined. Germline V gene data show CDR1 as SGHTA and CDR2 as FQGNSA. V lost 5 bases to trimming and J lost 2 bases, with 17 bases between them. The CDR3 loop spans 16 amino acids. In DNA, the CDR3 is TGTGCCAGCAGCCAAAATGACAAGCTACCCACAGATACGCAGTATTTT. The encoded protein is CASSQNDKLPTDTQYF.

This clonotype was picked up a small number of times. The CDR3 DNA sequence: TGTGCCAGCACCATCCCAGGGGAAAATCAGCCCCAGCATTTT. Protein sequence: CASTIPGENQPQHF. The genes are TRBV6-1 and TRBJ1-5; TRBD1 is a possible D gene (6 bases). This CDR3 is built from 14 residues. With 7 bases removed from V and 4 bases from J, the gap between germline ends came to 14 bases. The germline V gene has CDR1 MNHNS and CDR2 SASEGT.

This clonotype occurred many times. V usage is TRBV6-5 and J usage is TRBJ2-5; a weak D match, TRBD1 (7 bases). Trimming cost V 2 bases and J 4 bases, with 17 bases left between them. The CDR3 is made up of 16 amino acids. Germline values: CDR1 MNHEY, CDR2 SVGAGI. The CDR3 DNA reads as TGTGCCAGCAGTTACCGGTGGAGGGGGCTTGGAGAGACCCAGTACTTC. Amino acids: CASSYRWRGLGETQYF.

This clonotype was detected only a few times. The chain couples TRBV7-9 to TRBJ2-5, with D tentatively TRBD1 (5 bases). Trimming took off 0 bases at V and 7 bases at J, with 15 bases between the two ends. This CDR3 spans 15 amino acids. Germline V gene lookup returns CDR1 SEHNR and CDR2 FQNEAQ (reference sequence). Here the CDR3 reads CASSLAGPLSGTQYF. The CDR3 bases are TGTGCCAGCAGCTTAGCGGGGCCTTTATCCGGGACCCAGTACTTC.

This clonotype turned up a few times. The chain couples TRBV5-6 to TRBJ1-5; D not resolved. The CDR3 covers 14 residues. V was trimmed by 4 bases and J by 9 bases, leaving 17 bases between them. CDR1 SGHDT and CDR2 YYEEEE come from the germline V gene. CDR3 region: CASSVDGSRGPQHF. Written as DNA, the CDR3 is TGTGCCAGCAGCGTGGACGGTAGCCGGGGGCCCCAGCATTTT. Full variable domain (remainder filled in from reference TRBV5-6 and TRBJ1-5): DAGVTQSPTHLIKTRGQQVTLRCSPKSGHDTVSWYQQALGQGPQFIFQYYEEEERQRGNFPDRFSGHQFPNYSSELNVNALLLGDSALYLCASSVDGSRGPQHFGDGTRLSIL.

V usage is TRBV7-2 and J usage is TRBJ1-1; D might be TRBD1 (6 bases). The germline gives CDR1 SGHTA, CDR2 FQGNSA. V lost 5 bases, J lost 1 base, and 11 bases lay in between. This CDR3 is 14 amino acids long. CDR3 protein: CASSKGQWNTEAFF. CDR3 DNA sequence: TGTGCCAGCAGCAAGGGACAATGGAACACTGAAGCTTTCTTT. The entire variable domain, with the rest obtained from reference TRBV7-2 and TRBJ1-1, is as follows: GAGVSQSPSNKVTEKGKDVELRCDPISGHTALYWYRQSLGQGLEFLIYFQGNSAPDKSGLPSDRFSAERTGGSVSTLTIQRTQQEDSAVYLCASSKGQWNTEAFFGQGTRLTVV.

This clonotype was recorded at least ten times. V and J are TRBV4-1 and TRBJ2-1; the D call may be TRBD1 or TRBD2 (5 bases each). CDR3 length equals 14 residues. The V end was cut by 3 bases, the J end by 3 bases, with 9 bases between. Per germline, CDR1 MGHRA and CDR2 YSYEKL. The CDR3 nucleotides read TGCGCCAGCAGCCAGGGGACCAACTACAATGAGCAGTTCTTC. It is translated as CASSQGTNYNEQFF.